Detailed here is one TCR beta chain. The entry originates in a study of blood T cell repertoires in COVID-19. Study context: Both acute and convalescent COVID-19 samples were obtained from the United States, Italy and Spain. T cells, B-cell-depleted T cells, or PBMCs supplied cDNA or gDNA.

Source study methods: Amplification with reference gene primers provided the estimates of nucleated cell counts. The table came from immunoSEQ multiplex PCR; TCRdb's copy has only in-frame clones and leaves some out. That table supplies the V and J calls and clone size; D and trimming were determined from the DNA. Among some 50,000 clones listed, 75% to 85% were seen once. This CDR3 has 15 residues. The ends were cut back, 3 bases at V and 4 bases at J, with 13 bases in the middle. Germline V CDR1 and CDR2: SGDLS, YYNGEE. The TCR comes from a human donor in a cohort sampled during active COVID-19. The sequenced sample consisted of peripheral blood. The chain is built from TRBV9 and TRBJ1-4, with D perhaps matching TRBD1 (6 bases). CDR3: CASSGQVGGNEKLFF. The DNA of the CDR3 is TGTGCCAGCAGCGGACAGGTTGGCGGTAATGAAAAACTGTTTTTT.